The present T cell receptor beta chain was sequenced within a study of early T cells in non-severe SARS-CoV-2 infection. Study context: The input, bulk RNA from unsorted whole blood, was sequenced, and chains were unpaired.

Germline lookup yields CDR1 MNHEY and CDR2 SMNVEV (reference sequence). CDR3 length equals 14 residues. V was shortened by 4 bases and J by 0 bases, with 7 bases between the two germline ends. This clonotype has more than one count but fewer than ten. Its target is not known. General observations from the study: The study's VDJdb matching favored anti-spike CD8 responses and missed private and CD4 specificities.

The library protocol tagged individual cDNA molecules with unique molecular identifiers. TCRdb reanalysed the 5' RACE reads using MiXCR and keeps one entry per CDR3 protein. The sample records about 72,000 distinct CDR3 sequences, 10% being singletons. This chain joins TRBV27 and TRBJ2-1; D may correspond to TRBD1 or TRBD2 (5 bases each). The clonotype was recovered from an adult who was a healthcare worker with PCR-confirmed SARS-CoV-2 infection or an uninfected control (not recorded which). This material consisted of whole blood, taken at baseline. The CDR3 sequence: CASSSGTSYNEQFF. CDR3 DNA sequence: TGTGCCAGCAGTTCCGGGACCTCCTACAATGAGCAGTTCTTC.